This T cell receptor (beta chain) was captured in a study of cytomegalovirus exposure and HLA in healthy donors. The study, taken as a whole, reports: Researchers reported in a later analysis that common viral pathogens appeared linked to several top clusters.

Trimming at V came to 8 bases and at J to 6 bases, leaving 3 bases not matched to a gene. Germline CDR1 SNHLY, CDR2 FYNNEI. The CDR3 length is 11 residues. The PCR employed 60 Vbeta primers together with 13 Jbeta primers. Profiling relied on immunoSEQ multiplex PCR, and the TCRdb table lists in-frame clones only, not all of them. The top ten hold about 8.3% of the sample, which has about 120,000 clones, 50% to 75% seen once. Concerning this clone: The antigen remains undetermined.

Sequenced sample: PBMCs. J is TRBJ2-7 and V is TRBV2, with 8 bases that match TRBD1. The receptor was derived from a woman in her thirties or forties in good health and CMV-seropositive. The CDR3 DNA follows: TGTGCCAGCGGGACAGGCCCCGAGCAGTACTTC. Amino acids: CASGTGPEQYF.